The clone carrying this T cell receptor beta chain was detected ten times or more. Its specificity is not known. Germline V lookup: CDR1 SGHTA, CDR2 FQGNSA. The J segment lost 0 bases and the V segment lost 1 base, leaving 2 bases of the junction unmatched. The CDR3 contains 15 residues. This specimen belongs to a study of CD8 T cells in ankylosing spondylitis. Study-wide findings and caveats: A motif in TCR beta, a set of 8 or 9 highly homologous variants, appeared characteristic of ankylosing spondylitis blood.

TCR beta libraries were made by quantitative 5'-RACE with molecular barcodes. TCRdb redid the calling of the 5' RACE reads with MiXCR, one entry per CDR3 protein. The table includes more than 500,000 distinct CDR3 sequences, less than 6% detected once. This clonotype was obtained from a male donor with ankylosing spondylitis. The specimen sequenced was blood, either unsorted or a sorted T cell fraction (not recorded which). The chain has TRBV7-2 and TRBJ1-1, with 7 bases identical to TRBD1. CDR3 nucleotides: TGTGCCAGCAGCTTAGGGGACAGACTGAACACTGAAGCTTTCTTT. Translating it yields CASSLGDRLNTEAFF.